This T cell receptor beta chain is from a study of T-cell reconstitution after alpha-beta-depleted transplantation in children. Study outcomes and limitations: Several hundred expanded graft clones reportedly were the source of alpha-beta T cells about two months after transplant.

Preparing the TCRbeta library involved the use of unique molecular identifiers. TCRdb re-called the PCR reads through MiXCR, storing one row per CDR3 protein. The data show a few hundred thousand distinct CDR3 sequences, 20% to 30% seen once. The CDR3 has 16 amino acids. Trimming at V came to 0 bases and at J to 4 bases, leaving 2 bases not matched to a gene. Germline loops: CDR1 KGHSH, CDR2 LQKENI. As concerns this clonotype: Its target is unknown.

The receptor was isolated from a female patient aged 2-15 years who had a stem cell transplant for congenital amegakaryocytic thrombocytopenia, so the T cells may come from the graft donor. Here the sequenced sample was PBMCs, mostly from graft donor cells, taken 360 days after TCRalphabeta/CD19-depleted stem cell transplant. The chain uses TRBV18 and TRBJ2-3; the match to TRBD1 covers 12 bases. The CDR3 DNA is TGTGCCAGCTCACCACCCGGGACAGGGGGCGCAGATACGCAGTATTTT. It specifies CASSPPGTGGADTQYF.